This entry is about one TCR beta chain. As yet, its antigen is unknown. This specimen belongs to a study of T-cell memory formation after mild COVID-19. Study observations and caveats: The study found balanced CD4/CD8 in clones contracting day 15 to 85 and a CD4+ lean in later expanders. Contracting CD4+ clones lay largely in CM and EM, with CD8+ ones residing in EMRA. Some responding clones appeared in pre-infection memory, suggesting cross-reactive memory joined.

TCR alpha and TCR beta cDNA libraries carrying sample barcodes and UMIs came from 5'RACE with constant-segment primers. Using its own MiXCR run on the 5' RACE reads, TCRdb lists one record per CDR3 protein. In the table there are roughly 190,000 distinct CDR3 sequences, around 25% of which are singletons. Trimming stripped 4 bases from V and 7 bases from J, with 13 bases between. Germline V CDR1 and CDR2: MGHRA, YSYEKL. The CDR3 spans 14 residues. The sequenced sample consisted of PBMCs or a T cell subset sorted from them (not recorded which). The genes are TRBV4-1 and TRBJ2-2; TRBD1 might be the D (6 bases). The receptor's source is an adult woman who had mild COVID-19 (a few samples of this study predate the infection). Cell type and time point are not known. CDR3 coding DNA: TGCGCCAGCAGCCCAAGAGGGGGAGTCGGGGAGCTGTTTTTT. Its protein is CASSPRGGVGELFF.